This is a list of T cell receptor beta chains from one sample in a study of patients with pleural tuberculosis. TCRdb redid the calling of the reads with MiXCR, one entry per CDR3 protein. The table lists under 30,000 distinct CDR3 sequences, 15% to 20% of them singletons, with about 4% in the top ten. The sample taken for sequencing was peripheral blood. The receptors come from a human donor with pleural tuberculosis. Each CDR3 is given with its conserved first and last residue. A D gene is named only where the DNA matches it firmly. Only some rows state a clone size, as once, few, many or a class for expanded clones.

j_gene: TRBJ2-5
d_gene: NA
v_gene: TRBV20-1
abundance: many
CDR3aa: CSATGTPQETQYF
CDR3nt: TGCAGTGCTACCGGGACTCCGCAAGAGACCCAGTACTTC

j_gene: TRBJ2-7
d_gene: TRBD2
v_gene: TRBV24-1
abundance: many
CDR3aa: CATSDLTSGSSYEQYF
CDR3nt: TGTGCCACCAGTGATTTGACTAGCGGGAGCTCCTACGAGCAGTACTTC

j_gene: TRBJ1-5
d_gene: TRBD1
v_gene: TRBV3-1
abundance: many
CDR3aa: CASSRQGVQPQHF
CDR3nt: TGTGCCAGCAGCCGACAGGGAGTTCAGCCCCAGCATTTT

j_gene: TRBJ1-2
d_gene: TRBD1
v_gene: TRBV7-2
abundance: many
CDR3aa: CASSFPRGPGDGYTF
CDR3nt: TGTGCCAGCAGCTTCCCCAGGGGGCCGGGGGATGGCTACACCTTC

j_gene: TRBJ2-3
d_gene: TRBD1
v_gene: TRBV6-4
abundance: many
CDR3aa: CASSDGTGADTQYF
CDR3nt: TGTGCCAGCAGTGACGGGACAGGGGCAGATACGCAGTATTTT

j_gene: TRBJ2-1
d_gene: NA
v_gene: TRBV5-1
abundance: many
CDR3aa: CASSLVTGGSYNEQFF
CDR3nt: TGCGCCAGCAGCTTGGTGACTGGGGGTTCCTACAATGAGCAGTTCTTC

j_gene: TRBJ2-1
d_gene: NA
v_gene: TRBV27
abundance: many
CDR3aa: CASSLWGDNEQFF
CDR3nt: TGTGCCAGCAGTTTGTGGGGGGACAATGAGCAGTTCTTC

j_gene: TRBJ1-2
d_gene: TRBD1
v_gene: TRBV12-3/TRBV12-4
abundance: many
CDR3aa: CASSPLGQGGSGYTF
CDR3nt: TGTGCCAGCAGTCCCCTGGGGCAGGGGGGTTCTGGCTACACCTTC

j_gene: TRBJ2-5
d_gene: NA
v_gene: TRBV6-1
abundance: many
CDR3aa: CASSKTGGAETQYF
CDR3nt: TGTGCCAGCAGTAAAACGGGGGGCGCAGAGACCCAGTACTTC

j_gene: TRBJ2-5
d_gene: TRBD2
v_gene: TRBV28
abundance: NA
CDR3aa: CASTFRLAPEQYF
CDR3nt: TGTGCCAGCACCTTTAGACTAGCGCCTGAGCAGTACTTC

j_gene: TRBJ1-5
d_gene: NA
v_gene: TRBV29-1
abundance: many
CDR3aa: CSGGDGNQPQHF
CDR3nt: TGCAGCGGGGGGGATGGCAATCAGCCCCAGCATTTT

j_gene: TRBJ2-5
d_gene: TRBD2
v_gene: TRBV27
abundance: NA
CDR3aa: CTSGSVAGRETQYF
CDR3nt: TGTACCAGCGGTTCCGTAGCGGGAAGGGAGACCCAGTACTTC

j_gene: TRBJ2-1
d_gene: NA
v_gene: TRBV6-2/TRBV6-3
abundance: medium-sized
CDR3aa: CASSPAQSSYNEQFF
CDR3nt: TGTGCCAGCAGTCCGGCCCAAAGCTCCTACAATGAGCAGTTCTTC

j_gene: TRBJ1-1
d_gene: TRBD1
v_gene: TRBV6-6
abundance: medium-sized
CDR3aa: CASSYWQGEAMNTEAFF
CDR3nt: TGTGCCAGCAGTTATTGGCAGGGGGAAGCCATGAACACTGAAGCTTTCTTT

j_gene: TRBJ2-4
d_gene: NA
v_gene: TRBV6-1
abundance: many
CDR3aa: CASWAGPVNIQYF
CDR3nt: TGTGCCAGCTGGGCAGGGCCCGTTAACATTCAGTACTTC

j_gene: TRBJ1-3
d_gene: NA
v_gene: TRBV30
abundance: few
CDR3aa: CAWSVAGSSGNTIYF
CDR3nt: TGTGCCTGGAGTGTAGCAGGTAGCTCTGGAAACACCATATATTTT

j_gene: TRBJ2-7
d_gene: TRBD1
v_gene: TRBV20-1
abundance: many
CDR3aa: CSASTDRRNEQYF
CDR3nt: TGCAGTGCTAGCACGGACAGGCGGAACGAGCAGTACTTC

j_gene: TRBJ2-1
d_gene: TRBD2
v_gene: TRBV20-1
abundance: many
CDR3aa: CSAIGLAGGRNNEQFF
CDR3nt: TGCAGTGCTATAGGACTAGCGGGAGGTCGGAACAATGAGCAGTTCTTC

j_gene: TRBJ1-1
d_gene: NA
v_gene: TRBV12-3/TRBV12-4
abundance: many
CDR3aa: CASSLRGTEAFF
CDR3nt: TGTGCCAGCAGTTTGAGGGGCACTGAAGCTTTCTTT

j_gene: TRBJ2-7
d_gene: NA
v_gene: TRBV7-9
abundance: many
CDR3aa: CASSTSGTYEQYF
CDR3nt: TGTGCCAGCAGCACCTCCGGCACATACGAGCAGTACTTC

j_gene: TRBJ1-5
d_gene: NA
v_gene: TRBV7-2
abundance: many
CDR3aa: CASSFNGGRNQPQHF
CDR3nt: TGTGCCAGCAGCTTTAATGGGGGTCGGAATCAGCCCCAGCATTTT

j_gene: TRBJ1-2
d_gene: NA
v_gene: TRBV27
abundance: many
CDR3aa: CASSRGGHGYTF
CDR3nt: TGTGCCAGCAGCCGTGGGGGGCACGGCTACACCTTC

j_gene: TRBJ1-1
d_gene: NA
v_gene: TRBV4-3
abundance: NA
CDR3aa: CASSLGTADTEAFF
CDR3nt: TGCGCCAGCAGCTTAGGGACCGCGGACACTGAAGCTTTCTTT